This T cell receptor (beta chain) originates from a study of response to subunit inactivated influenza vaccine. In this sample, this clonotype turned up a few times. Its cognate antigen is unknown. MiXCR, run by TCRdb on the RT-PCR reads, gives a single entry per CDR3 protein. The sample has some 640,000 distinct CDR3 sequences, about 15% seen once. Study results and limitations: It was suggested by the authors that few new T cells are recruited by each seasonal influenza vaccination.

The germline V and J ends were trimmed by 4 bases and 2 bases, with 8 bases remaining between them. In germline, CDR1 is DFQATT, CDR2 SNEGSKA (reference sequence). This CDR3 has 12 amino acids. The receptor was derived from a man over 45 who received an inactivated influenza vaccine. The chain is built from TRBV20-1 and TRBJ2-5; D is ambiguous. This sample comprised PBMCs from blood, obtained less than 15 days before vaccination. The CDR3 DNA follows: TGCAGTGCTACTAGATATCAAGAGACCCAGTACTTC. It yields the protein CSATRYQETQYF.